Below, 26 T cell receptor beta chains from the same sample are listed, as sequenced in a study of T cells in Graves' hyperthyroidism and ophthalmopathy. Regions amplified from RNA transcripts were the TCR beta CDR3 regions. Researchers ran a first-round RT-PCR on the TCR CDR3 using the HTBI primer set. From the multiplex PCR reads, TCRdb called clonotypes with MiXCR, one entry per CDR3 protein. The table includes around 300,000 distinct CDR3 sequences, roughly 15% detected once. Sequenced material: blood. These receptors were obtained from a woman aged 40 to 55 with Graves' hyperthyroidism.

In its sample, this clonotype was seen a few times. At one end, the junction sequence differs from germline, possibly due to a read error. The chain is built from TRBV6-5 and TRBJ1-2; 9 bases fit TRBD1. The CDR3 is 13 residues long. The germline gives CDR1 MNHEY, CDR2 SVGAGI. This CDR3 reads CANSLTGGYGYTF. In nucleotides, the CDR3 is TGTGCCAACAGTTTGACAGGGGGATATGGCTACACCTTC.

This clonotype was detected ten times or more. J is TRBJ2-5 and V is TRBV2; 7 bases agree with TRBD1. The J segment lost 5 bases and the V segment lost 6 bases, leaving 6 bases of the junction unmatched. Germline V gene lookup returns CDR1 SNHLY and CDR2 FYNNEI. This CDR3 comprises 13 residues. The CDR3 DNA is TGTGCCAGCAGCGGACAGGTTGGGGAGACCCAGTACTTC. It encodes CASSGQVGETQYF.

The chain has TRBV4-2 and TRBJ2-7, with TRBD2 matching 10 bases. The CDR3 length is 15 residues. Germline V gene data show CDR1 as LGHNA and CDR2 as YNFKEQ. The trim removed 1 base at V and 4 bases at J, leaving 4 bases unmatched. The chain's CDR3 is CASSQGASGSYEQYF. CDR3 nucleotides: TGTGCCAGCAGCCAAGGTGCTAGCGGGAGTTACGAGCAGTACTTC.

This clonotype was recorded a few times. The genes are TRBV20-1 and TRBJ1-1, with 8 bases fitting TRBD1. This CDR3 is 14 amino acids long. V shed 0 bases and J 4 bases; nucleotides not matched to a gene: 4. The germline V gene encodes CDR1 DFQATT and CDR2 SNEGSKA (reference sequence). The CDR3 spells CSAREDREVTEAFF. Here the CDR3 DNA reads TGCAGTGCTAGAGAGGACAGGGAGGTCACTGAAGCTTTCTTT.

This clonotype was seen more than once but under ten times. The rearrangement uses TRBV19 and TRBJ2-2; 12 bases map to TRBD2. The J segment lost 6 bases and the V segment lost 11 bases, leaving 4 bases of the junction unmatched. Germline-derived CDR1 and CDR2 are LNHDA and SQIVND (reference sequence). The CDR3 spans 13 residues. The CDR3 sequence is CASRLAGAGELFF. CDR3 DNA sequence: TGTGCCTCCCGACTAGCGGGAGCCGGGGAGCTGTTTTTT.

This clonotype was recorded many times. The CDR3 DNA reads TGTGCCAGCAAGGAGACTAGCGCCGCACTGACGCAGTTCTTC. Translated: CASKETSAALTQFF. This chain joins TRBV2 and TRBJ2-1; the match to TRBD2 covers 8 bases. This CDR3 is built from 14 residues. Germline V gives CDR1 SNHLY, CDR2 FYNNEI. With 7 bases clipped from V and 12 bases from J, the junction kept 14 bases outside the gene matches.

The J gene is TRBJ1-2, the V gene TRBV20-1; the D is unclear. This CDR3 region has 13 residues. V was clipped by 4 bases and J by 5 bases, with 14 bases between them. In germline, CDR1 is DFQATT, CDR2 SNEGSKA (reference sequence). CDR3 DNA: TGCAGTGCTAAGTCTCCGGTAGGGTATGGCTACACCTTC. This encodes CSAKSPVGYGYTF.

The sample holds many counts of this clonotype. The V and J genes are TRBV30 and TRBJ1-2; D not certain. V was shortened by 4 bases and J by 2 bases, with 8 bases between the two germline ends. This CDR3 comprises 12 residues. Germline V lookup: CDR1 GTSNPN, CDR2 SVGIG (reference sequence). CDR3 DNA sequence: TGTGCCTGGAAGGCCTTGAACTATGGCTACACCTTC. It encodes CAWKALNYGYTF.

V is TRBV6-2 or TRBV6-3 and J is TRBJ1-1, with 7 bases matching TRBD1. In germline, CDR1 is MNHEY, CDR2 SVGEGT. With V trimmed by 6 bases and J by 11 bases, 6 bases remained unmatched. CDR3 length: 11 amino acids. For the CDR3, the DNA is TGTGCCAGCAGGGCCAGGGGGAAGGCTTTCTTT. This translates into CASRARGKAFF.

About this clonotype itself: This may come from a read error, since a much larger clone is one base off. The chain uses TRBV5-6 and TRBJ1-2, with D unclear. The CDR3 runs 16 residues. The germline V and J ends were trimmed by 1 base and 4 bases, with 17 bases remaining between them. The germline CDR1 and CDR2 sequences are SGHDT and YYEEEE. This CDR3 reads CASSLQTHHRLYGYTF. CDR3 DNA sequence: TGTGCCAGCAGCTTGCAGACGCACCACCGGCTCTATGGCTACACCTTC. Complete variable domain (other parts from reference TRBV5-6 and TRBJ1-2): DAGVTQSPTHLIKTRGQQVTLRCSPKSGHDTVSWYQQALGQGPQFIFQYYEEEERQRGNFPDRFSGHQFPNYSSELNVNALLLGDSALYLCASSLQTHHRLYGYTFGSGTRLTVV.

The genes are TRBV20-1 and TRBJ2-2; no definite D call. V shed 6 bases and J shed 7 bases, with 15 bases lying between them. Per the germline V gene, CDR1 is DFQATT and CDR2 is SNEGSKA (reference sequence). This CDR3 region has 13 residues. The DNA for the CDR3 is TGCAGTGCCATCCATACCGCGCACGGGGAGCTGTTTTTT. Protein product: CSAIHTAHGELFF.

There are a few counts of this clonotype. In DNA form, the CDR3 reads TGTGCCAGCAGCTCACTCGGGAGGACGGAGACCCAGTACTTC. It translates to CASSSLGRTETQYF. V gene TRBV7-9 combines with J gene TRBJ2-5; 7 bases match TRBD2. The CDR3 runs to 14 residues. V dropped 4 bases and J dropped 5; count of bases not matched to a gene: 7. Germline loops: CDR1 SEHNR, CDR2 FQNEAQ (reference sequence).

As to this clonotype: Because the CDR3's place on the DNA is in doubt, the DNA is left out and the CDR3 is given as listed by TCRdb. The chain employs TRBV4-2 and TRBJ2-3; TRBD2 is the table's D call, not checked against the DNA. Germline loops: CDR1 LGHNA, CDR2 YNFKEQ. The CDR3 contains 15 residues when both ends are counted. Here the CDR3 reads CASSHGTFGADTQYF.

This clonotype was seen repeatedly, ten times or more. The V call is TRBV20-1, the J call TRBJ1-5, with a weak D call TRBD1 (5 bases). The CDR3 has 12 amino acids. V lost 5 bases and J lost 5, with 10 bases in between. Germline V CDR1 and CDR2: DFQATT, SNEGSKA (reference sequence). CDR3 sequence reads: CSASRDHQPQHF. DNA of the CDR3: TGCAGTGCTTCCCGGGACCATCAGCCCCAGCATTTT.

This clonotype appeared many times. This sequence joins TRBV7-9 and TRBJ1-1; 10 bases are shared with TRBD1. The V gene's germline CDR1 is SEHNR and CDR2 FQNEAQ (reference sequence). V dropped 7 bases and J dropped 3; count of bases not matched to a gene: 5. This CDR3 contains 14 residues. The CDR3 bases are TGTGCCAGCACCTGGACAGGGGGGGACACTGAAGCTTTCTTT. As protein: CASTWTGGDTEAFF.

In DNA form, the CDR3 reads TGCAGTGCCCTCCGAACGGGAGCCAACACCGGGGAGCTGTTTTTT. This codes for CSALRTGANTGELFF. The genes are TRBV20-1 and TRBJ2-2; D perhaps matches TRBD2 (6 bases). V gave up 6 bases and J gave up 2 bases, with 16 bases separating them. Germline V gene data show CDR1 as DFQATT and CDR2 as SNEGSKA (reference sequence). The CDR3 has 15 amino acids.

The CDR3 nucleotides are TGTGCCACTAGACCACTCAAATCCGATGAGCAGTTCTTC. Amino acids: CATRPLKSDEQFF. This chain joins TRBV24-1 and TRBJ2-1; no firm D call. Germline loops: CDR1 KGHDR, CDR2 SFDVKD. With 10 bases removed from V and 8 bases from J, the gap between germline ends came to 17 bases. This CDR3 has 13 amino acids.

The chain uses TRBV5-1 and TRBJ2-1; TRBD2 matches at 9 bases. In germline, CDR1 is SGHRS, CDR2 YFSETQ. This CDR3 has 15 amino acids. V lost 0 bases to trimming and J lost 8 bases; unmatched junction nucleotides: 6. CDR3 sequence reads: CASSLGLAEGDEQFF. The CDR3 region has the DNA TGCGCCAGCAGCTTGGGACTAGCGGAGGGGGATGAGCAGTTCTTC.

The table lists this clonotype with a few counts. This CDR3 is CASSQERGREDYGYTF. The CDR3 nucleotides are TGTGCCAGCAGCCAAGAGAGAGGGCGAGAAGACTATGGCTACACCTTC. The chain carries TRBV4-2 and TRBJ1-2; the D is unclear. The V end lost 0 bases, the J end lost 3 bases, and 14 bases lay between the germline ends. The length of the CDR3 is 16 residues. Germline V CDR1 and CDR2: LGHNA, YNFKEQ.

Ten or more counts support this clonotype. The chain uses TRBV2 and TRBJ1-1; D is undetermined. CDR3 length equals 12 residues. With 5 bases removed from V and 1 base from J, the gap between germline ends came to 5 bases. Germline V gene lookup returns CDR1 SNHLY and CDR2 FYNNEI. For the CDR3, the DNA is TGTGCCAGCAGTTACGGGAACACTGAAGCTTTCTTT. It yields the protein CASSYGNTEAFF. Full variable domain (outside the CDR3, taken from reference TRBV2 and TRBJ1-1): EPEVTQTPSHQVTQMGQEVILRCVPISNHLYFYWYRQILGQKVEFLVSFYNNEISEKSEIFDDQFSVERPDGSNFTLKIRSTKLEDSAMYFCASSYGNTEAFFGQGTRLTVV.

This clonotype was seen repeatedly, ten times or more. V gene TRBV2 combines with J gene TRBJ1-1; 12 bases are shared with TRBD1. This CDR3 spans 15 amino acids. Germline CDR1 reads SNHLY; CDR2 reads FYNNEI. V dropped 2 bases and J dropped 6; count of bases not matched to a gene: 4. The CDR3 region has the DNA TGTGCCAGCAGTGAACAGGGACAGGGGGCCTCTGAAGCTTTCTTT. Protein: CASSEQGQGASEAFF.

This clonotype came up many times. The J gene is TRBJ1-6, the V gene TRBV5-1; D not certain. The germline V gene encodes CDR1 SGHRS and CDR2 YFSETQ. There are 15 residues in the CDR3. Trimming cost V 0 bases and J 8 bases, with 12 bases left between them. Here the CDR3 reads CASSLGPTGDSPLHF. In DNA, the CDR3 is TGCGCCAGCAGCTTGGGACCGACCGGAGATTCACCCCTCCACTTT. The whole variable domain, filled in from reference TRBV5-1 and TRBJ1-6, reads KAGVTQTPRYLIKTRGQQVTLSCSPISGHRSVSWYQQTPGQGLQFLFEYFSETQRNKGNFPGRFSGRQFSNSRSEMNVSTLELGDSALYLCASSLGPTGDSPLHFGNGTRLTVT.

This clonotype was detected many times. The chain joins TRBV20-1 to TRBJ2-1; 10 nucleotides line up with TRBD2. CDR1 is DFQATT and CDR2 is SNEGSKA in the germline V gene (reference sequence). The CDR3 loop spans 15 amino acids. Trimming took 0 bases from V and 4 from J; bases not matched to a gene: 3. For the CDR3, the DNA is TGCAGTGCTAGAGACGGACTAGCGGATTACAATGAGCAGTTCTTC. It yields the protein CSARDGLADYNEQFF.

Ten or more counts support this clonotype. The V gene is TRBV5-1, the J gene TRBJ2-1; 11 positions agree with TRBD2. The CDR3 totals 15 residues. Germline V CDR1 and CDR2: SGHRS, YFSETQ. V trimming: 1 base; J trimming: 8 bases; junction bases outside the gene matches: 5. CDR3 amino acids: CASSLTSGSLDEQFF. The CDR3 DNA is TGCGCCAGCAGCTTGACTAGCGGGAGCCTAGATGAGCAGTTCTTC.

This clonotype was seen many times. The chain couples TRBV7-8 to TRBJ2-3; maybe TRBD2 (5 bases). Germline values: CDR1 SGHVS, CDR2 FQNEAQ. The V and J ends lost 1 base and 1 base respectively, with 9 bases between them. This CDR3 is built from 15 residues. The CDR3 spells CASSLDAGGTDTQYF. The CDR3 nucleotides are TGTGCCAGCAGCTTAGACGCGGGCGGCACAGATACGCAGTATTTT.

This clonotype was recorded at least ten times. The chain has TRBV30 and TRBJ2-4; 8 positions agree with TRBD2. Germline values: CDR1 GTSNPN, CDR2 SVGIG (reference sequence). After removal of 1 base from V and 1 base from J, the junction contained 3 bases not matched to a gene. The CDR3 contains 15 residues. CDR3 DNA sequence: TGTGCCTGGAGTGGACTAGCGAGGGCCAAAAACATTCAGTACTTC. Its translation: CAWSGLARAKNIQYF.